These 28 T cell receptor beta chains share one sample of origin, sequenced in a study of blood T cell repertoires in COVID-19. The data were produced by immunoSEQ multiplex PCR, yet TCRdb's version contains in-frame clones alone and is incomplete. This table has some 100,000 clones, about nine tenths appearing once. The material sequenced was peripheral blood. These receptor sequences come from a man in his fifties or sixties with acute or convalescent COVID-19.

The chain couples TRBV6-1 to TRBJ2-1; 10 nucleotides line up with TRBD2. The trim removed 0 bases at V and 4 bases at J, leaving 3 bases unmatched. Germline V gene lookup returns CDR1 MNHNS and CDR2 SASEGT. The CDR3 totals 16 residues. CDR3 sequence: CASSEAPTSGYNEQFF. In DNA form, the CDR3 reads TGTGCCAGCAGTGAAGCCCCGACTAGCGGGTACAATGAGCAGTTCTTC.

The rearrangement uses TRBV6-2 or TRBV6-3 and TRBJ1-5; D unclear. Trimming took off 2 bases at V and 6 bases at J, with 5 bases between the two ends. The germline CDR1 and CDR2 sequences are MNHEY and SVGEGT. The CDR3 contains 12 residues. The CDR3 DNA follows: TGTGCCAGCAGTTACCCAGTTCAGCCCCAGCATTTT. Amino acids: CASSYPVQPQHF.

Only a few counts were recorded for this clone. V and J are TRBV2 and TRBJ2-2; 9 bases align to TRBD2. Looked up from germline, CDR1 is SNHLY and CDR2 is FYNNEI. The V segment lost 6 bases and the J segment 4 bases; nucleotides outside the gene matches: 6. The CDR3 loop spans 15 amino acids. The CDR3 nucleotides are TGTGCCAGCAGAGAGCGGGAGGAGTTCACCGGGGAGCTGTTTTTT. The encoded protein is CASREREEFTGELFF.

The V and J genes are TRBV30 and TRBJ1-1, with a weak D call TRBD1 (6 bases). The CDR3 spans 13 residues. Germline V CDR1 and CDR2: GTSNPN, SVGIG (reference sequence). Trimming took off 3 bases at V and 1 base at J, with 9 bases between the two ends. The CDR3 nucleotides read TGTGCCTGGAGGCAGGGGACGAACACTGAAGCTTTCTTT. It yields the protein CAWRQGTNTEAFF.

The chain has TRBV7-8 and TRBJ2-7; TRBD2 matches 14 bases. The germline V gene encodes CDR1 SGHVS and CDR2 FQNEAQ. CDR3 length: 17 amino acids. V was pared by 4 bases and J by 3 bases, with 8 bases of the junction left unmatched. The CDR3 protein is CASSSGLAGDLFYEQYF. CDR3 sequence (DNA): TGTGCCAGCAGCTCGGGACTAGCGGGAGACTTATTCTACGAGCAGTACTTC.

J is TRBJ2-1 and V is TRBV5-6; TRBD1 agrees at 8 bases. Germline V CDR1 and CDR2: SGHDT, YYEEEE. The CDR3 sequence is 15 residues long. V was pared by 4 bases and J by 1 base, with 4 bases of the junction left unmatched. The CDR3 bases are TGTGCCAGCAGCCGGGACAGGTTTTCCTACAATGAGCAGTTCTTC. Translation gives CASSRDRFSYNEQFF.

The genes are TRBV4-1 and TRBJ2-1; TRBD2 agrees at 12 bases. From germline, CDR1 is MGHRA and CDR2 YSYEKL. V dropped 0 bases and J dropped 9; count of bases not matched to a gene: 15. This CDR3 region has 19 residues. CDR3 nucleotide sequence: TGCGCCAGCAGCCAAGATCGGGCTAGCGGGAGGGCCGGGTTTGGTGAGCAGTTCTTC. Its translation is CASSQDRASGRAGFGEQFF.

The rearrangement links TRBV12-5 to TRBJ1-1; D is unresolved. The germline CDR1 and CDR2 sequences are LGHNT and FRNRAP. The germline V and J ends were trimmed by 7 bases and 5 bases, with 14 bases remaining between them. The CDR3 spans 13 residues. The CDR3 DNA reads TGTGCTAGTGTCCGACCCGCGGGGACTGAAGCTTTCTTT. This sequence encodes CASVRPAGTEAFF.

The gene calls are TRBV5-1 and TRBJ2-2; 13 nucleotides match TRBD2. The CDR3 is made up of 16 amino acids. With V trimmed by 0 bases and J by 8 bases, 4 bases remained unmatched. The germline CDR1 and CDR2 sequences are SGHRS and YFSETQ. CDR3 nucleotides: TGCGCCAGCAGCTTGGCCGGACTAGCGGGAGCTGGGGAGCTGTTTTTT. Its protein is CASSLAGLAGAGELFF.

The rearrangement joins TRBV7-9 to TRBJ2-7, with TRBD1 identical over 8 bases. Trimming took 5 bases from V and 5 from J; bases not matched to a gene: 11. Germline-derived CDR1 and CDR2 are SEHNR and FQNEAQ (reference sequence). The CDR3 is made up of 15 amino acids. This CDR3 is CASSLPGQGNDEQYF. The CDR3 DNA follows: TGTGCCAGCAGCCTACCCGGACAGGGCAACGACGAGCAGTACTTC.

This clone was seen once. The V gene is TRBV5-4, the J gene TRBJ2-3, with a tentative D call TRBD2 (6 bases). V lost 1 base and J lost 3, with 15 bases in between. The germline V gene encodes CDR1 SGHNT and CDR2 YYREEE (reference sequence). CDR3 size: 16 residues. CDR3 protein: CASSLRGGMRTDTQYF. DNA for the CDR3: TGTGCCAGCAGCTTGCGCGGCGGGATGAGAACAGATACGCAGTATTTT.

The rearrangement uses TRBV15 and TRBJ2-7; D possibly corresponds to TRBD1 (6 bases). Trimming pared 5 bases from V and 4 bases from J, leaving 12 bases between. The germline V gene encodes CDR1 LNHNV and CDR2 YYDKDF (reference sequence). This CDR3 is 13 amino acids long. The CDR3 sequence: CATSDGQRYEQYF. DNA of the CDR3: TGTGCCACCAGCGACGGACAGCGGTACGAGCAGTACTTC.

V and J are TRBV27 and TRBJ2-3, with 9 nucleotides matching TRBD1. Germline CDR1 MNHEY, CDR2 SMNVEV (reference sequence). V lost 5 bases, J lost 4 bases, and 1 base stayed unmatched. CDR3 length: 13 residues. CDR3 DNA: TGTGCCAGCAGTCGGACAGGGGCAGATACGCAGTATTTT. The encoded protein is CASSRTGADTQYF.

The chain uses TRBV25-1 and TRBJ2-3; 14 bases map to TRBD2. This CDR3 has 16 residues. Germline assignment: CDR1 MGHDK and CDR2 SYGVNS. The V segment lost 5 bases and the J segment 5 bases; nucleotides outside the gene matches: 6. The CDR3 region has the DNA TGTGCCAGCAGTCCCTTGGGACTAGCGGGAGAAGATACGCAGTATTTT. Translation gives CASSPLGLAGEDTQYF.

The genes are TRBV10-1 and TRBJ2-1; D may match TRBD1 or TRBD2 (6 bases each). CDR1 and CDR2 (germline): WNHNN, SYGVQD (reference sequence). Trimming removed 6 bases from V and 3 bases from J, with 15 bases in between. The CDR3 has 15 residues. The CDR3 DNA follows: TGCGCCAGCAGCGAGGGGGGAGCGGGCTACAATGAGCAGTTCTTC. This codes for CASSEGGAGYNEQFF.

This chain joins TRBV5-5 and TRBJ2-7; 9 bases are shared with TRBD1. CDR3 length equals 14 residues. Per the germline V gene, CDR1 is SGHKS and CDR2 is YYEKEE (reference sequence). V lost 3 bases to trimming and J lost 7 bases; unmatched junction nucleotides: 8. CDR3 in amino acids: CASSWDRDVREQYF. CDR3 nucleotides: TGTGCCAGCAGCTGGGACAGGGATGTACGGGAGCAGTACTTC.

In its sample, this clone was seen a few times. The chain employs TRBV29-1 and TRBJ1-4; TRBD1 aligns across 7 bases. V gave up 3 bases and J gave up 8 bases; unmatched junction bases: 3. The CDR3 consists of 12 residues. Germline CDR1 SQVTM, CDR2 ANQGSEA. The CDR3 nucleotides read TGCAGCGTTGAGGGCAGGGGGGAAAAACTGTTTTTT. Translation gives CSVEGRGEKLFF. Full variable domain (remainder filled in from reference TRBV29-1 and TRBJ1-4): SAVISQKPSRDICQRGTSLTIQCQVDSQVTMMFWYRQQPGQSLTLIATANQGSEATYESGFVIDKFPISRPNLTFSTLTVSNMSPEDSSIYLCSVEGRGEKLFFGSGTQLSVL.

The rearrangement uses TRBV2 and TRBJ2-6; D gene unclear. The CDR3 consists of 15 residues. Trimming took off 8 bases at V and 1 base at J, with 12 bases between the two ends. Per germline, CDR1 SNHLY and CDR2 FYNNEI. CDR3 sequence: CASGNTNSGANVLTF. The CDR3 bases are TGTGCCAGCGGTAATACAAATTCTGGGGCCAACGTCCTGACTTTC.

The chain links TRBV7-2 to TRBJ2-5; D is possibly TRBD2 (5 bases). The CDR3 covers 12 residues. V lost 6 bases to trimming and J lost 5 bases, with 10 bases between them. CDR1 and CDR2 from the germline V gene are SGHTA and FQGNSA. The CDR3 region is CASSSDFETQYF. CDR3 in DNA: TGTGCCAGCAGTTCGGACTTCGAGACCCAGTACTTC.

This clone was detected once. The rearrangement uses TRBV28 and TRBJ2-5; possibly TRBD1 for D (5 bases). Trimming shortened V by 4 bases and J by 2 bases, and 17 bases separated the two germline ends. CDR1 is MDHEN, CDR2 SYDVKM, per germline. The CDR3 is 16 amino acids. CDR3 loop: CASSSLQGVKQETQYF. Here the CDR3 DNA reads TGTGCCAGCAGTTCCTTGCAGGGCGTCAAGCAAGAGACCCAGTACTTC.

The chain has TRBV14 and TRBJ1-1; D might be TRBD1 (6 bases). The V gene lost 4 bases and the J gene lost 1 base, with 16 bases spanning the gap. Germline-derived CDR1 and CDR2 are SGHDN and FVKESK. The CDR3 extends over 16 amino acids. The DNA of the CDR3 is TGTGCCAGCAGCCGAGCGGACAGTAGACCGAACACTGAAGCTTTCTTT. It translates to CASSRADSRPNTEAFF.

The chain combines TRBV24-1 with TRBJ1-5; TRBD1 matches 7 bases. CDR3 length: 16 residues. The V and J ends lost 4 bases and 5 bases, in that order; junction bases with no gene match: 10. The germline V gene has CDR1 KGHDR and CDR2 SFDVKD. DNA of the CDR3: TGTGCCACCAGTGACTCAGACAGGGCGCCTCATCAGCCCCAGCATTTT. It yields the protein CATSDSDRAPHQPQHF.

The rearrangement joins TRBV11-2 to TRBJ2-2; the D gene is possibly TRBD2 (5 bases). CDR1 is SGHAT, CDR2 FQNNGV, per germline. V was trimmed by 2 bases and J by 1 base, leaving 8 bases between them. The CDR3 extends over 15 amino acids. The CDR3 region is CASSLFGLNTGELFF. DNA for the CDR3: TGTGCCAGCAGCTTATTTGGACTGAACACCGGGGAGCTGTTTTTT. The whole variable domain, remainder taken from reference TRBV11-2 and TRBJ2-2, is EAGVAQSPRYKIIEKRQSVAFWCNPISGHATLYWYQQILGQGPKLLIQFQNNGVVDDSQLPKDRFSAERLKGVDSTLKIQPAKLEDSAVYLCASSLFGLNTGELFFGEGSRLTVL.

A few counts support this clone. The chain recombines TRBV30 with TRBJ1-1; 8 bases line up with TRBD1. The CDR3 loop spans 13 amino acids. V lost 5 bases to trimming and J lost 5 bases; unmatched junction nucleotides: 7. Germline loops: CDR1 GTSNPN, CDR2 SVGIG (reference sequence). CDR3 nucleotide sequence: TGTGCCTGGGCCGGTACAGGGGGTACTGAAGCTTTCTTT. Protein: CAWAGTGGTEAFF.

This chain uses TRBV10-3 with TRBJ2-3, with D tentatively TRBD2 (6 bases). The CDR3 is made up of 16 amino acids. With 4 bases removed from V and 0 bases from J, the gap between germline ends came to 14 bases. Germline V gives CDR1 ENHRY, CDR2 SYGVKD. This CDR3 is CAISALRGASTDTQYF. The CDR3 DNA sequence: TGTGCCATCAGTGCCTTGCGGGGTGCTAGCACAGATACGCAGTATTTT.

V gene TRBV14 combines with J gene TRBJ2-3, with a possible D match to TRBD1 (6 bases). The V gene's germline CDR1 is SGHDN and CDR2 FVKESK. This CDR3 is built from 17 residues. V lost 5 bases, J lost 2 bases, and 20 bases lay in between. CDR3 protein: CASSILLGGAITDTQYF. The CDR3 nucleotides are TGTGCCAGCAGCATACTCCTTGGGGGCGCCATCACAGATACGCAGTATTTT. Full variable domain (rest looked up from reference TRBV14 and TRBJ2-3): EAGVTQFPSHSVIEKGQTVTLRCDPISGHDNLYWYRRVMGKEIKFLLHFVKESKQDESGMPNNRFLAERTGGTYSTLKVQPAELEDSGVYFCASSILLGGAITDTQYFGPGTRLTVL.

The rearrangement links TRBV9 to TRBJ1-1, with 12 bases identical to TRBD1. The CDR3 consists of 17 residues. V lost 4 bases to trimming and J lost 3 bases; unmatched junction nucleotides: 10. Germline assignment: CDR1 SGDLS and CDR2 YYNGEE. CDR3 coding DNA: TGTGCCAGCAGCATAGCCGGGACAGGGGGCTGGGACACTGAAGCTTTCTTT. Amino acid sequence: CASSIAGTGGWDTEAFF.

The chain links TRBV5-1 to TRBJ2-7, with D possibly being TRBD1 (5 bases). V lost 4 bases and J lost 9, with 17 bases in between. The CDR3 loop spans 13 amino acids. Germline V lookup: CDR1 SGHRS, CDR2 YFSETQ. CDR3 sequence reads: CASSPTSGIRQYF. The CDR3 DNA follows: TGCGCCAGCAGCCCGACTTCAGGGATCAGGCAGTACTTC.